The source of this TCR beta chain is a study of a mutant IDH1 vaccine in newly diagnosed glioma. Across the study: Patients had received radiotherapy, temozolomide, or both previously, most receiving both.

The table came from immunoSEQ multiplex PCR; TCRdb's copy has only in-frame clones and leaves some out. The sample holds 30,000 to 40,000 clones; roughly 54% are singletons and the top ten take approximately 10%. This clone has a handful of counts. Its antigen remains unidentified. Time point reported: week 5, during vaccination. Doses consisted of 300 ug of mutant IDH1 20-mer peptide each, paired with topical imiquimod. Looked up from germline, CDR1 is SGHTA and CDR2 is FQGNSA. Trimming took 0 bases from V and 5 from J; bases not matched to a gene: 2. The length of the CDR3 is 15 residues. The V and J genes are TRBV7-2 and TRBJ2-5; 11 nucleotides line up with TRBD2. Source: PBMCs, taken from a glioma patient whose treatment included an IDH1 peptide vaccine. The sequence was obtained from a woman under 30 with glioma. The CDR3 loop reads CASSLASGREETQYF. CDR3 coding DNA: TGTGCCAGCAGCTTAGCTAGCGGGAGGGAGGAGACCCAGTACTTC.